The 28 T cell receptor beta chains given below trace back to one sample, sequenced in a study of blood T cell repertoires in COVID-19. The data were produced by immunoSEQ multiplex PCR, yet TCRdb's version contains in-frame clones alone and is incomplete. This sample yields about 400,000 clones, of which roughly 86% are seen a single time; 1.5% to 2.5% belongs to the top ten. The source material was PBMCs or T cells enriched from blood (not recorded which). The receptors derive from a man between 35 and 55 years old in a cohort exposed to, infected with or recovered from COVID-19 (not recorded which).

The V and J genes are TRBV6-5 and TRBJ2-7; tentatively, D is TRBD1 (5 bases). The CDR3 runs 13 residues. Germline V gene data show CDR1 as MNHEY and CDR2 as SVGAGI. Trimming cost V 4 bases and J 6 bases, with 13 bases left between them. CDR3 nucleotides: TGTGCCAGCAGTTTCGCAGGGTCGCGCGAGCAGTACTTC. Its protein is CASSFAGSREQYF.

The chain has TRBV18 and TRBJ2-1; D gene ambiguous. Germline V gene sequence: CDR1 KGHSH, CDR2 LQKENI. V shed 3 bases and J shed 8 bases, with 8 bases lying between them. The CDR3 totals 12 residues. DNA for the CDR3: TGTGCCAGCTCACCTCGGCAGGATGAGCAGTTCTTC. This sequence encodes CASSPRQDEQFF.

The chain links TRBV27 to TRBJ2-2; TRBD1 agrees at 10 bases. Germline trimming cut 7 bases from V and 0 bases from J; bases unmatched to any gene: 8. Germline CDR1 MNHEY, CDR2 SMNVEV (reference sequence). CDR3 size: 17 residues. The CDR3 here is CASTRGGQGTNTGELFF. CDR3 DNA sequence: TGTGCCAGCACAAGGGGGGGACAGGGGACGAACACCGGGGAGCTGTTTTTT.

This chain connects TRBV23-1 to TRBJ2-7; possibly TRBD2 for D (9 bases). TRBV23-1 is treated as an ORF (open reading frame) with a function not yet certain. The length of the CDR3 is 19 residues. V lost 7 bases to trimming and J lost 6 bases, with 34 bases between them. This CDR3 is CASNPGQETSGHNPPEQYF. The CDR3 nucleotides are TGCGCCAGCAACCCGGGACAGGAGACTAGCGGCCATAATCCCCCCGAGCAGTACTTC.

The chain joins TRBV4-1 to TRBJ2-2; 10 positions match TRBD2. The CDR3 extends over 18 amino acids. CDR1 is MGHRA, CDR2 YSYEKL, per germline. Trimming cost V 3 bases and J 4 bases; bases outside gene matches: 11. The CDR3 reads CASSHGTSVRLGTGELFF. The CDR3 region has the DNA TGCGCCAGCAGCCACGGGACTAGCGTAAGATTGGGCACCGGGGAGCTGTTTTTT.

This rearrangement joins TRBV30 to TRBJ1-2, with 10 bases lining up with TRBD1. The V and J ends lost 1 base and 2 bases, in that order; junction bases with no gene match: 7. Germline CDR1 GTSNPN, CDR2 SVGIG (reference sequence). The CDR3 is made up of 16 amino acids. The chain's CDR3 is CAWSGMPGQGNYGYTF. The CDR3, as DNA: TGTGCCTGGAGTGGAATGCCGGGACAGGGGAACTATGGCTACACCTTC.

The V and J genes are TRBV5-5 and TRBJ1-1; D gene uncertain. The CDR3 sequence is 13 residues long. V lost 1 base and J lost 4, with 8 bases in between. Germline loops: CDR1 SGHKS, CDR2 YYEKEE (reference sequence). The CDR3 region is CASSLYSSTEAFF. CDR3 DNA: TGTGCCAGCAGCTTGTACTCTAGCACTGAAGCTTTCTTT.

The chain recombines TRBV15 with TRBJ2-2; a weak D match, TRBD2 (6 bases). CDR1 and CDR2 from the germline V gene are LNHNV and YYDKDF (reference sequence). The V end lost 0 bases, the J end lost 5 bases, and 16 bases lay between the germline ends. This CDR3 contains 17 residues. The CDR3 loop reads CATSRDPGSVSTGELFF. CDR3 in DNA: TGTGCCACCAGCAGAGATCCCGGGAGCGTTAGTACCGGGGAGCTGTTTTTT.

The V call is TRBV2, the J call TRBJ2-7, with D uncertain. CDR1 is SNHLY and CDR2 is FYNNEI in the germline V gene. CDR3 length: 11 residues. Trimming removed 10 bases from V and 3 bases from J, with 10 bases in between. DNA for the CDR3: TGTGCCACACAGCTAATCTACGAGCAGTACTTC. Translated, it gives CATQLIYEQYF.

The CDR3 nucleotides are TGTGCCAGCAGTTACGCCGGGGACAGGCCGAATTCACCCCTCCACTTT. Translating it yields CASSYAGDRPNSPLHF. J is TRBJ1-6 and V is TRBV6-2 or TRBV6-3; TRBD1 agrees at 8 bases. The CDR3 covers 16 residues. V trimming: 2 bases; J trimming: 7 bases; junction bases outside the gene matches: 7. Germline loops: CDR1 MNHEY, CDR2 SVGEGT.

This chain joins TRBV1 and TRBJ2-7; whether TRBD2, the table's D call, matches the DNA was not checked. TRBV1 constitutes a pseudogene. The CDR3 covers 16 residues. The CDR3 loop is CTSSRRLAGVRYEQYF. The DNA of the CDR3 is TGCACCAGCAGCCGGCGACTAGCGGGAGTTCGGTACGAGCAGTACTTC.

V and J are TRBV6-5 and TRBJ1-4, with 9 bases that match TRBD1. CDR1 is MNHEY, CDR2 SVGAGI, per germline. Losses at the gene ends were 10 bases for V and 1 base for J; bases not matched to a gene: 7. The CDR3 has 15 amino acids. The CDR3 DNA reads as TGTGCCACGTCGGACAGGGGCCTAACTAATGAAAAACTGTTTTTT. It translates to CATSDRGLTNEKLFF.

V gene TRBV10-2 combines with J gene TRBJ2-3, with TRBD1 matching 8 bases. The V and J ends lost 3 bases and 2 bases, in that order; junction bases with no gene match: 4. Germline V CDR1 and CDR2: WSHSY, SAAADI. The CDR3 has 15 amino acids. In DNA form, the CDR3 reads TGCGCCAGCAGTGATCAGGGGGCTAACACAGATACGCAGTATTTT. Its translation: CASSDQGANTDTQYF.

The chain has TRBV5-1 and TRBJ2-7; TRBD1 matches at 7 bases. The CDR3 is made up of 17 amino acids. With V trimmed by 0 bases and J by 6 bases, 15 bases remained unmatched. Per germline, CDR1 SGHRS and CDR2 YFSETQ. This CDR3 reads CASSLGSYGTALFEQYF. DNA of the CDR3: TGCGCCAGCAGCTTGGGCTCCTATGGGACAGCCTTGTTCGAGCAGTACTTC. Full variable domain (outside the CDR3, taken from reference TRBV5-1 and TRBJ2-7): KAGVTQTPRYLIKTRGQQVTLSCSPISGHRSVSWYQQTPGQGLQFLFEYFSETQRNKGNFPGRFSGRQFSNSRSEMNVSTLELGDSALYLCASSLGSYGTALFEQYFGPGTRLTVT.

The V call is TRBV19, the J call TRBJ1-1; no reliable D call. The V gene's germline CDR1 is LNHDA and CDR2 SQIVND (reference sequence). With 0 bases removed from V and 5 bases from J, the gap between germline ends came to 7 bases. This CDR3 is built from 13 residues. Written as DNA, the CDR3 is TGTGCCAGTAGTATAGATCACAGAACTGAAGCTTTCTTT. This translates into CASSIDHRTEAFF.

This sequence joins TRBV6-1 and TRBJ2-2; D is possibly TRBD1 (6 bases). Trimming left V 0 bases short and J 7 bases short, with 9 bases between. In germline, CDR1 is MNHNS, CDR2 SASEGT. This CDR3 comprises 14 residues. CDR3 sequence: CASSEAQGNGELFF. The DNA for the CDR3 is TGTGCCAGCAGTGAAGCGCAGGGGAACGGGGAGCTGTTTTTT.

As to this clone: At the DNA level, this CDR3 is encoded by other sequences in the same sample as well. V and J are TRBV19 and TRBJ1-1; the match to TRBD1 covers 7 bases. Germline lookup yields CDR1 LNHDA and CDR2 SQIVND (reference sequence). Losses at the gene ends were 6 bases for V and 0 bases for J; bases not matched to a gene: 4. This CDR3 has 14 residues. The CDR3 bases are TGTGCCAGTAGGAGGGGACAGATGAACACTGAAGCTTTCTTT. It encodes CASRRGQMNTEAFF.

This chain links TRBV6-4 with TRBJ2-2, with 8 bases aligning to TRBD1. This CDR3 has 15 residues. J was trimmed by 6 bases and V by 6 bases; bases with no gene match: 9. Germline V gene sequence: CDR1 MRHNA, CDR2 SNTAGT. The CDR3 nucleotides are TGTGCCAGCAGCCTGACAGGGGAGACTTCCGGGGAGCTGTTTTTT. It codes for CASSLTGETSGELFF.

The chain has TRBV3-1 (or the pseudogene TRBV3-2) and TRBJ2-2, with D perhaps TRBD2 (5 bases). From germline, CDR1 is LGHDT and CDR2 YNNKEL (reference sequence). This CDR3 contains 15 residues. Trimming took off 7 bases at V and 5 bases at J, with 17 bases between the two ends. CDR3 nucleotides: TGTGCCAGCACCCCTAGCTGGATAGCGACCGGGGAGCTGTTTTTT. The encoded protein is CASTPSWIATGELFF.

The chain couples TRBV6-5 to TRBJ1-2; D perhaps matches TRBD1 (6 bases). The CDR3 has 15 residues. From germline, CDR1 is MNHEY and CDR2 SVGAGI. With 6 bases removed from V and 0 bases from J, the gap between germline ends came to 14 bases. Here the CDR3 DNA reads TGTGCCAGCAGCAGACCGGGACAAGCTAACTATGGCTACACCTTC. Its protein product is CASSRPGQANYGYTF.

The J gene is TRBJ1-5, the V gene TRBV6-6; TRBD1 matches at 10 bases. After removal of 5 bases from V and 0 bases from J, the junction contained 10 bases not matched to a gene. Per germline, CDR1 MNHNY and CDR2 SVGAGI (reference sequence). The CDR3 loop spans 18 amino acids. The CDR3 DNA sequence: TGTGCCAGCAGTCCACGTCGGGACAGGGGCAATAGCAATCAGCCCCAGCATTTT. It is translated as CASSPRRDRGNSNQPQHF.

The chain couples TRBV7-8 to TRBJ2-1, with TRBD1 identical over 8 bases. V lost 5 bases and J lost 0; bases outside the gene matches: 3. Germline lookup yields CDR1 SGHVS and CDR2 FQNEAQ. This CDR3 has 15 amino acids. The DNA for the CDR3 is TGTGCCAGCAGCATACAGGGGGGCTCCTACAATGAGCAGTTCTTC. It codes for CASSIQGGSYNEQFF.

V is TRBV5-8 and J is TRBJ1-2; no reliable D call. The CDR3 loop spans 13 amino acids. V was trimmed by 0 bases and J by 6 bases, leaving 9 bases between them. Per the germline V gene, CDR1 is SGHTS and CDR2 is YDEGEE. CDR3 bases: TGTGCCAGCAGCTTGGCCCCGCGCGATGGCTACACCTTC. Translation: CASSLAPRDGYTF.

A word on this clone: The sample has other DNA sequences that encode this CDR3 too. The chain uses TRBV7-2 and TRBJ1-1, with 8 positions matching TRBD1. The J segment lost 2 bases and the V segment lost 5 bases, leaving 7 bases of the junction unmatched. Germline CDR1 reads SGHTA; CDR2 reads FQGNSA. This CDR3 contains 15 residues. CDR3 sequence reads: CASSPRTGRNTEAFF. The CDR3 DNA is TGTGCCAGCAGCCCAAGGACAGGGAGAAACACTGAAGCTTTCTTT.

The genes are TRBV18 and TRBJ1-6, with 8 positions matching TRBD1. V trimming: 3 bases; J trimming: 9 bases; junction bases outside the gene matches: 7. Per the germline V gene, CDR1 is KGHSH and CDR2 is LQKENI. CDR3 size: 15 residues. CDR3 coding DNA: TGTGCCAGCTCACCGGGACAGGTCGAATCTTCACCCCTCCACTTT. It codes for CASSPGQVESSPLHF.

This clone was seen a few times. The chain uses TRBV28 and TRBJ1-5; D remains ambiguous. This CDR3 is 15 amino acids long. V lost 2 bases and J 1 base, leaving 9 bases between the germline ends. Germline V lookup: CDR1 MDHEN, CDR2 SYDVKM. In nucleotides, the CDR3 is TGTGCCAGCAGTTTACGCAGAGGCAGCAATCAGCCCCAGCATTTT. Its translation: CASSLRRGSNQPQHF.

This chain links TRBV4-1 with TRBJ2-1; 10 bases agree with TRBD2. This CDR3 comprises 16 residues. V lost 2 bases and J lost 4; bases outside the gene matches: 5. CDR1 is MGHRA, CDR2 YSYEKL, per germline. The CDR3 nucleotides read TGCGCCAGCAGCCAACCTCTAGCGGGAGTGTACAATGAGCAGTTCTTC. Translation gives CASSQPLAGVYNEQFF.

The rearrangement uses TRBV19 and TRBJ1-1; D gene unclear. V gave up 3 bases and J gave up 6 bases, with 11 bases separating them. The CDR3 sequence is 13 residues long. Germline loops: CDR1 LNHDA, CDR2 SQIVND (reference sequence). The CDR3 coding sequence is TGTGCCAGTAGTATCAGAGGGATGGCTGAAGCTTTCTTT. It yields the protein CASSIRGMAEAFF.